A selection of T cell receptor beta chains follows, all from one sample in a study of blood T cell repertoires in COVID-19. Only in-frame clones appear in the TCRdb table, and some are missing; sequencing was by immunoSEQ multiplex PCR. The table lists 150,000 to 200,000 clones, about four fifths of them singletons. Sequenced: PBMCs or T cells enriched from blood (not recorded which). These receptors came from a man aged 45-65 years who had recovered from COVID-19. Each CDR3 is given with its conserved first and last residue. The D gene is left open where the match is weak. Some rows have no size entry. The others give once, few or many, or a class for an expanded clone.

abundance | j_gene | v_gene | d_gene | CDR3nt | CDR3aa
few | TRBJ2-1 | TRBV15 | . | TGTGCCACCAGCAAAGCGCGGGCACGCTACAATGAGCAGTTCTTC | CATSKARARYNEQFF
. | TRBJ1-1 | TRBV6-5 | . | TGTGCCAGCAGTTACGCCCGCGGTAGAGAAGAAGCTTTCTTT | CASSYARGREEAFF
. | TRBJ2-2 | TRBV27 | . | TGTGCCAGCAGTTTAATTGGTCTAGCGTTCTACACCGGGGAGCTGTTTTTT | CASSLIGLAFYTGELFF
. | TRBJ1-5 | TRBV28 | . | TGTGCCAGCAGAAGACATGTGGGTCAGCCCCAGCATTTT | CASRRHVGQPQHF
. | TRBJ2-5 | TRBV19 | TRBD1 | TGTGCCAGTAGTACCGGGACAGGGGTGGGGGAGACCCAGTACTTC | CASSTGTGVGETQYF
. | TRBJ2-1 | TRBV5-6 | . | TGTGCCAGCAGCCCCACCGCGAGCTACAATGAGCAGTTCTTC | CASSPTASYNEQFF
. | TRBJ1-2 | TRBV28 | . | TGTGCCAGCAGCCTCTTTGTGGAGGGGTCCTTCAACTATGGCTACACCTTC | CASSLFVEGSFNYGYTF
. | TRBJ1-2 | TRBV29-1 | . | TGCAGCGCCACGGACAAACAGGCTGGCTACACCTTC | CSATDKQAGYTF
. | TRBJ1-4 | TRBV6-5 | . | TGTGCCAGCAGCCCCGGGGATATTGAAGGAAAACTGTTTTTT | CASSPGDIEGKLFF
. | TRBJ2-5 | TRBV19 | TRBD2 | TGTGCCAGTAATCCTAGCGGGGGGGCAGGAGTGACCCAGTACTTC | CASNPSGGAGVTQYF
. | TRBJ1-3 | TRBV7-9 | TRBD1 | TGTGCCAGCAGCTTGACAGGGGAATCTGGAAACACCATATATTTT | CASSLTGESGNTIYF
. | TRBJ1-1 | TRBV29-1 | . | TGCAGCCTTAAGGGGGTGGCGAACACTGAAGCTTTCTTT | CSLKGVANTEAFF
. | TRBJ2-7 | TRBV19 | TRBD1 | TGTGCCAGTAAAGCACAGGGGGCCTACGAGCAGTACTTC | CASKAQGAYEQYF
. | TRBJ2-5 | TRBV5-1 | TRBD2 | TGCGCCAGCAGCTTGATGCTAGCGGAAGAGACCCAGTACTTC | CASSLMLAEETQYF
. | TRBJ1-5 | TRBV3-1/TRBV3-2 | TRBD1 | TGTGCCAGCAGCCAAGACACAGGGGGTCAGCCCCAGCATTTT | CASSQDTGGQPQHF
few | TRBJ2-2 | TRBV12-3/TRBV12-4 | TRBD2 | TGTGCCAGCAGGGTTAGCGGGGTCGGGGAGCTGTTTTTT | CASRVSGVGELFF
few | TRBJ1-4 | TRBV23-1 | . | TGCGCCAGCAGTCAACCCAACGTTACTGCAACTAATGAAAAACTGTTTTTT | CASSQPNVTATNEKLFF
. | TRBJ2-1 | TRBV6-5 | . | TGTGCCAGCAGGAGAGGGGACTCTTCCTACAATGAGCAGTTCTTC | CASRRGDSSYNEQFF
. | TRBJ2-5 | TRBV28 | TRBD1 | TGTGCCAGCAGTCCCTGGGGACAGGGTTCAGGGGAGACCCAGTACTTC | CASSPWGQGSGETQYF
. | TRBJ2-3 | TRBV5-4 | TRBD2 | TGTGCCAGCAGCTGGACTAGCGGGATACGCACAGATACGCAGTATTTT | CASSWTSGIRTDTQYF
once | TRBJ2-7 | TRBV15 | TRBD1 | TGTGCCACCAGCAGAGATGCGGGGACAGGGGACGAGCAGTACTTC | CATSRDAGTGDEQYF
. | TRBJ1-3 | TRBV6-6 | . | TGTGCCAGCAGTTACCCCGTAGAAACCGGAAACACCATATATTTT | CASSYPVETGNTIYF
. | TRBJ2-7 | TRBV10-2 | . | TGCGCCAGCAGTCTGAGCTCCTACGAGCAGTACTTC | CASSLSSYEQYF
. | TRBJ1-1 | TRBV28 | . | TGTGCCAGCAGTTTATACGGGGAGGGGACTGAAGCTTTCTTT | CASSLYGEGTEAFF
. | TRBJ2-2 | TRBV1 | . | TGCACCAGCAGCCAAGATCAGGGGAACACCGGGGAGCTGTTTTTT | CTSSQDQGNTGELFF
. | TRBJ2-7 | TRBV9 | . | TGTGCCAGCAGCGAGGGCCATCAGGGGTCGAGGGAGCAGTACTTC | CASSEGHQGSREQYF
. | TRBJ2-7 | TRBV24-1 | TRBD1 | TGTGCCACCAGTGTGACAGGGGACCTCTCCAACGAGCAGTACTTC | CATSVTGDLSNEQYF
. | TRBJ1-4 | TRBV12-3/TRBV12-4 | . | TGTGCCAGCAGTTTAATGGGGCTAAGACTGTTTTTT | CASSLMGLRLFF
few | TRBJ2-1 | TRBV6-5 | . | TGTGCCAGCAGGAATGGAGGAGTTAATGAGCAGTTCTTC | CASRNGGVNEQFF
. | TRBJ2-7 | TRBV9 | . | TGTGCCAGCAGCGCGTACTACGAGCAGTACTTC | CASSAYYEQYF
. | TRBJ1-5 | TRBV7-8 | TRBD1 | TGTGCCAGCAGCTTAGGACAGGGTCCGGGAGAAGCCCAGCATTTT | CASSLGQGPGEAQHF
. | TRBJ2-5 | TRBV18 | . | TGTGCCAGCTCAATCGATAGGAGGCTCGAGACCCAGTACTTC | CASSIDRRLETQYF
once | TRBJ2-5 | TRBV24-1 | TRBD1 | TGTGCCACCAGTGATTTGGGGACAGGGGGTCGAGAGACCCAGTACTTC | CATSDLGTGGRETQYF
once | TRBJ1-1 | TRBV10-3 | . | TGTGCCATCAGTGAGCCGGGCACTGAAGCTTTCTTT | CAISEPGTEAFF
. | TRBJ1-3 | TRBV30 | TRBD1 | TGTGCCTGGAGCCCCCCAACAGGGGCGCGAGGAAACACCATATATTTT | CAWSPPTGARGNTIYF
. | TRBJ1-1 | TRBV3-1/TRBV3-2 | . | TGTGCCAGCAGCCAAACAGGGATGTCCACTGAAGCTTTCTTT | CASSQTGMSTEAFF
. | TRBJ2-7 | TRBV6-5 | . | TGTGCCAGCAGCGGCATCCGGGCCCCCGGCGAGGGGCAGTACTTC | CASSGIRAPGEGQYF
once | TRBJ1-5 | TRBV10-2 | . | TGCGCCAGCAGTGGTTCAGATAGCAATCAGCCCCAGCATTTT | CASSGSDSNQPQHF
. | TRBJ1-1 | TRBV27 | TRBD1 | TGTGCCAGCGGTACAGGGGTCGGCACTGAAGCTTTCTTT | CASGTGVGTEAFF
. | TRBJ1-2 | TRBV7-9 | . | TGTGCCAGCAGCTCAGGGTCACCCTACACCTTC | CASSSGSPYTF
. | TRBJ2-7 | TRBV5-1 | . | TGCGCCAGCAGCTTGGATGGAGGGCGGTACGAGCAGTACTTC | CASSLDGGRYEQYF
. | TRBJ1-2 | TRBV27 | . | TGTGCCAGCAGTCTACGCTTCCAGGGTTATGGCTACACCTTC | CASSLRFQGYGYTF
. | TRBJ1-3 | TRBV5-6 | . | TGTGCCAGCAGAGGCCAGGGGTTTGGAAACACCATATATTTT | CASRGQGFGNTIYF
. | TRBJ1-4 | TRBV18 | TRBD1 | TGTGCCAGCTCACCACAGGGGGCCGGAACTAATGAAAAACTGTTTTTT | CASSPQGAGTNEKLFF
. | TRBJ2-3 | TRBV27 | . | TGTGCCAGCAGTTTTGGGGGCGGGCGGACCCGCACAGATACGCAGTATTTT | CASSFGGGRTRTDTQYF
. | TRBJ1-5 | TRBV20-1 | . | TGCAGTGCTAGTTTCTCGCCGGCGCGGGCAGGGGACAATCAGCCCCAGCATTTT | CSASFSPARAGDNQPQHF
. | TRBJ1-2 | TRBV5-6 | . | TGTGCCAGCAGCTTGGGCCGACTAATTTATGGCTACACCTTC | CASSLGRLIYGYTF
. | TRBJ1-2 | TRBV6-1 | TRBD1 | TGTGCCAGCAGTGCCTTGGACAGGGGGCAAGCTAACTATGGCTACACCTTC | CASSALDRGQANYGYTF
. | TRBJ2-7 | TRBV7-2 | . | TGTGCCAGCAGCAGAACGACAGGCTACGAGCAGTACTTC | CASSRTTGYEQYF